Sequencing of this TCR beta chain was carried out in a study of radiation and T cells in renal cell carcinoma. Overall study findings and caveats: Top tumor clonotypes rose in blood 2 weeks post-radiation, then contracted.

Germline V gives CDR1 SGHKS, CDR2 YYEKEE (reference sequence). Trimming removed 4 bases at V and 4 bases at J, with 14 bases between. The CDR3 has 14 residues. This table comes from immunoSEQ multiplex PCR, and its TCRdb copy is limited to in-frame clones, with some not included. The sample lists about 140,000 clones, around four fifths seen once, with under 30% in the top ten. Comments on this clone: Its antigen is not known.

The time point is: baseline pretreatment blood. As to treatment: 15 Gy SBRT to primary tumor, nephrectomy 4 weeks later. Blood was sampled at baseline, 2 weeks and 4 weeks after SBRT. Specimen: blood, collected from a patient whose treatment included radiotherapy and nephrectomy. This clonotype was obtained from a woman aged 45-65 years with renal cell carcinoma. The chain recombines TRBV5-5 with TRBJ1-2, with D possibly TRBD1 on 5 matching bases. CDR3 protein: CASSRGDGIYGYTF. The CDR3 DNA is TGTGCCAGCAGCCGCGGGGACGGGATCTATGGCTACACCTTC.